The 15 T cell receptor beta chains in this list originate from one sample, sequenced in a study of blood T cell repertoires in COVID-19. Sequenced by immunoSEQ multiplex PCR; TCRdb stores in-frame clones only, minus some. The sample shows fewer than 350,000 clones, approximately 90% of them seen only once. Sequenced input: PBMCs or T cells enriched from blood (not recorded which). The receptor source for this set is a woman younger than 45 with acute COVID-19.

The V call is TRBV21-1, the J call TRBJ2-3; the D call TRBD2 from the table was never checked on the DNA. TRBV21-1 is termed a pseudogene. The CDR3 totals 18 residues. As DNA, the CDR3 is TGTGCCAGCAGCAAAGGGGCCCCAGGGACTTCTAGCACAGATACGCAGTATTTT. Its translation is CASSKGAPGTSSTDTQYF.

V is TRBV21-1 and J is TRBJ1-1. TRBV21-1 is marked as a pseudogene. This CDR3 is 14 amino acids long. The CDR3 region is CASTYRGGSPEAFF. In DNA form, the CDR3 reads TGTGCCAGCACCTACCGTGGTGGGAGTCCTGAAGCTTTCTTT.

The chain combines TRBV28 with TRBJ1-1; TRBD1 matches at 12 bases. The CDR3 extends over 15 amino acids. The trim removed 5 bases at V and 3 bases at J, leaving 4 bases unmatched. CDR1 MDHEN and CDR2 SYDVKM come from the germline V gene. This chain's CDR3 is CASSPGQGAYTEAFF. CDR3 nucleotide sequence: TGTGCCAGCAGTCCGGGACAGGGGGCCTACACTGAAGCTTTCTTT.

This clone appeared once. The chain combines TRBV27 with TRBJ2-3, with 7 positions matching TRBD2. Germline CDR1 MNHEY, CDR2 SMNVEV (reference sequence). V lost 5 bases to trimming and J lost 3 bases; unmatched junction nucleotides: 14. The CDR3 is 17 residues long. CDR3: CASSPRRGGRETDTQYF. CDR3 coding DNA: TGTGCCAGCAGTCCGCGGAGGGGCGGGAGAGAGACAGATACGCAGTATTTT.

In its sample, this clone was seen once. J is TRBJ2-1 and V is TRBV6-2 or TRBV6-3; D remains unclear. V lost 6 bases, J lost 9 bases, and 12 bases lay in between. The length of the CDR3 is 12 residues. CDR1 and CDR2 from the germline V gene are MNHEY and SVGEGT. The CDR3 loop reads CASSPAVFEQFF. DNA of the CDR3: TGTGCCAGCAGCCCAGCCGTCTTTGAGCAGTTCTTC.

The V call is TRBV11-1, the J call TRBJ2-7; 7 nucleotides agree with TRBD1. The germline V gene has CDR1 SGHAT and CDR2 FQDESV (reference sequence). The junction had 5 bases not matched to a gene; V was cut back by 3 bases and J by 6 bases. The CDR3 covers 13 residues. The CDR3 here is CASSFRQGGEQYF. The CDR3 bases are TGTGCCAGCAGCTTCAGACAGGGTGGCGAGCAGTACTTC.

This chain's CDR3 is CASSEALGSGDSYNEQFF. Here the CDR3 DNA reads TGTGCCAGCAGTGAAGCGCTTGGTAGCGGGGACTCCTACAATGAGCAGTTCTTC. The chain has TRBV2 and TRBJ2-1, with TRBD2 matching 8 bases. The V gene end was trimmed by 0 bases and the J gene end by 0 bases; junction bases not matched to a gene: 7. Germline-derived CDR1 and CDR2 are SNHLY and FYNNEI. CDR3 length: 18 amino acids. Full variable domain (remainder filled in from reference TRBV2 and TRBJ2-1): EPEVTQTPSHQVTQMGQEVILRCVPISNHLYFYWYRQILGQKVEFLVSFYNNEISEKSEIFDDQFSVERPDGSNFTLKIRSTKLEDSAMYFCASSEALGSGDSYNEQFFGPGTRLTVL.

The J gene is TRBJ2-1, the V gene TRBV6-5; 9 positions agree with TRBD2. There are 14 residues in the CDR3. CDR1 is MNHEY and CDR2 is SVGAGI in the germline V gene. Trimming at V came to 2 bases and at J to 9 bases, leaving 5 bases not matched to a gene. The DNA for the CDR3 is TGTGCCAGCAGTTACAGCGGGAGGTCTGGTGAGCAGTTCTTC. This translates into CASSYSGRSGEQFF.

The rearrangement uses TRBV5-4 and TRBJ1-2; D gene ambiguous. Trimming pared 0 bases from V and 3 bases from J, leaving 9 bases between. The germline V gene encodes CDR1 SGHNT and CDR2 YYREEE (reference sequence). The CDR3 runs to 14 residues. CDR3 bases: TGTGCCAGCAGCTTGGCTGGCGGTGACTATGGCTACACCTTC. Protein: CASSLAGGDYGYTF.

In its sample, this clone was seen a few times. The rearrangement joins TRBV5-4 to TRBJ2-6, with D hard to call. CDR1 SGHNT and CDR2 YYREEE come from the germline V gene (reference sequence). The CDR3 runs 15 residues. V dropped 6 bases and J dropped 2 bases, with 12 bases sitting between them. As DNA, the CDR3 is TGTGCCAGCACCCCAGAGGCGGCTGGGGCCAACGTCCTGACTTTC. The encoded protein is CASTPEAAGANVLTF.

The chain joins TRBV29-1 to TRBJ2-7; D is ambiguous. The CDR3 runs to 14 residues. Trimming left V 4 bases short and J 2 bases short, with 15 bases between. Germline CDR1 reads SQVTM; CDR2 reads ANQGSEA. CDR3 loop: CSVVLTERTYEQYF. In DNA, the CDR3 is TGCAGCGTTGTACTTACAGAAAGGACCTACGAGCAGTACTTC.

This chain joins TRBV19 and TRBJ2-1; possibly TRBD2 for D (5 bases). The CDR3 is 16 residues long. Trimming stripped 3 bases from V and 4 bases from J, with 16 bases between. Germline CDR1 reads LNHDA; CDR2 reads SQIVND (reference sequence). The CDR3 loop reads CASSMDGLKPYNEQFF. The DNA for the CDR3 is TGTGCCAGTAGTATGGACGGACTGAAACCTTACAATGAGCAGTTCTTC.

The genes are TRBV6-1 and TRBJ2-1; 14 bases are shared with TRBD2. The CDR3 is 18 residues long. Looked up from germline, CDR1 is MNHNS and CDR2 is SASEGT. Trimming cost V 2 bases and J 5 bases; bases outside gene matches: 8. In DNA form, the CDR3 reads TGTGCCAGCAGTGAACGGACTAGCGGGAGGTTAAGAAACAATGAGCAGTTCTTC. It yields the protein CASSERTSGRLRNNEQFF.

The gene calls are TRBV24-1 and TRBJ2-5, with a tentative D call TRBD1 (7 bases). Deletions cut 12 bases from V and 5 bases from J, with 18 bases between. Per germline, CDR1 KGHDR and CDR2 SFDVKD. This CDR3 comprises 13 residues. The CDR3, as DNA: TGTGCCGCCGGGACAGCGGGTATGGAGACCCAGTACTTC. It translates to CAAGTAGMETQYF.

This rearrangement joins TRBV6-5 to TRBJ2-3; tentative D call: TRBD2 (6 bases). V was cut by 4 bases and J by 0 bases, with 8 bases left in between. The germline gives CDR1 MNHEY, CDR2 SVGAGI. This CDR3 is built from 14 residues. This CDR3 is CASSSGESTDTQYF. The CDR3 nucleotides read TGTGCCAGCAGTTCGGGGGAGAGCACAGATACGCAGTATTTT.